Below, 20 T cell receptor beta chains from the same sample are listed, as sequenced in a study of blood T cell repertoires in COVID-19. The table came from immunoSEQ multiplex PCR; TCRdb's copy has only in-frame clones and leaves some out. The table lists under 25,000 clones, about 90% of them singletons. Source material: peripheral blood. The source is a human donor with active COVID-19. The donor label of this sample is uncertain.

V gene TRBV5-1 combines with J gene TRBJ2-1; TRBD2 agrees at 13 bases. This CDR3 is 15 amino acids long. The V segment lost 1 base and the J segment 5 bases; nucleotides outside the gene matches: 0. Per germline, CDR1 SGHRS and CDR2 YFSETQ. DNA for the CDR3: TGCGCCAGCAGCTTGACTAGCGGGAGGGACAATGAGCAGTTCTTC. It yields the protein CASSLTSGRDNEQFF.

V is TRBV3-1 (or the pseudogene TRBV3-2) and J is TRBJ2-7; tentatively, D is TRBD1 (6 bases). Germline assignment: CDR1 LGHDT and CDR2 YNNKEL (reference sequence). The CDR3 is 12 residues long. Deletions cut 2 bases from V and 12 bases from J, with 14 bases between. CDR3 amino acids: CASSQPQGNRYF. CDR3 DNA sequence: TGTGCCAGCAGCCAACCCCAGGGGAATCGGTACTTC.

This chain connects TRBV19 to TRBJ2-4; 7 bases fit TRBD2. After removal of 3 bases from V and 8 bases from J, the junction contained 10 bases not matched to a gene. The CDR3 has 15 residues. CDR1 is LNHDA, CDR2 SQIVND, per germline (reference sequence). The CDR3 protein is CASSISGEGGDIQYF. CDR3 DNA sequence: TGTGCCAGTAGTATTAGTGGGGAGGGAGGGGACATTCAGTACTTC.

The genes are TRBV27 and TRBJ2-3; D is possibly TRBD2 (5 bases). The CDR3 runs 15 residues. In germline, CDR1 is MNHEY, CDR2 SMNVEV (reference sequence). Trimming removed 3 bases at V and 0 bases at J, with 10 bases between. The CDR3 sequence is CASSLARASTDTQYF. In DNA form, the CDR3 reads TGTGCCAGCAGTTTGGCGCGGGCTAGCACAGATACGCAGTATTTT.

The chain uses TRBV4-2 and TRBJ2-2; tentative D call: TRBD1 (6 bases). Germline assignment: CDR1 LGHNA and CDR2 YNFKEQ. Trimming left V 4 bases short and J 1 base short, with 10 bases between. The CDR3 contains 15 residues. The DNA for the CDR3 is TGTGCCAGCAGCCGCCGAGGGGGGAACACCGGGGAGCTGTTTTTT. Protein sequence: CASSRRGGNTGELFF.

This chain joins TRBV29-1 and TRBJ1-2, with D perhaps TRBD1 (5 bases). V lost 5 bases and J 3 bases, leaving 13 bases between the germline ends. CDR1 and CDR2 (germline): SQVTM, ANQGSEA. CDR3 length: 13 residues. CDR3 in amino acids: CSVSGGIYYGYTF. CDR3 in DNA: TGCAGCGTTTCCGGGGGAATTTACTATGGCTACACCTTC.

The gene calls are TRBV5-5 and TRBJ2-4; 7 bases map to TRBD2. CDR3 size: 16 residues. Per germline, CDR1 SGHKS and CDR2 YYEKEE (reference sequence). Trimming cost V 5 bases and J 2 bases; bases outside gene matches: 10. The DNA for the CDR3 is TGTGCCAGCAGTCCCGGACTAGTTGTTTCCAAAAACATTCAGTACTTC. Translated, it gives CASSPGLVVSKNIQYF.

The V gene is TRBV7-2, the J gene TRBJ1-2; the match to TRBD1 covers 8 bases. Germline loops: CDR1 SGHTA, CDR2 FQGNSA. V gave up 0 bases and J gave up 4 bases; unmatched junction bases: 4. The CDR3 has 15 residues. For the CDR3, the DNA is TGTGCCAGCAGCTTAGCGTCGACAGGGGCCTATGGCTACACCTTC. It codes for CASSLASTGAYGYTF.

This chain joins TRBV3-1 (or the pseudogene TRBV3-2) and TRBJ2-5, with TRBD1 matching 12 bases. The length of the CDR3 is 14 residues. The germline gives CDR1 LGHDT, CDR2 YNNKEL (reference sequence). The J segment lost 5 bases and the V segment lost 5 bases, leaving 3 bases of the junction unmatched. The CDR3 is CASSRDRGRETQYF. The CDR3, as DNA: TGTGCCAGCAGCAGGGACAGGGGGCGGGAGACCCAGTACTTC.

V and J are TRBV6-5 and TRBJ1-1, with no clear D. Germline CDR1 MNHEY, CDR2 SVGAGI. The CDR3 is 12 residues long. V lost 7 bases, J lost 1 base, and 7 bases lay in between. CDR3 in amino acids: CASTSENTEAFF. CDR3 DNA: TGTGCCAGCACCTCAGAGAACACTGAAGCTTTCTTT.

This chain links TRBV19 with TRBJ1-3, with 8 bases fitting TRBD1. V gave up 6 bases and J gave up 0 bases; unmatched junction bases: 10. Germline lookup yields CDR1 LNHDA and CDR2 SQIVND (reference sequence). This CDR3 has 17 amino acids. This CDR3 reads CASSQPGQASSGNTIYF. The CDR3 DNA reads as TGTGCCAGTAGCCAACCGGGACAGGCCTCCTCTGGAAACACCATATATTTT.

This clone occurred a few times. The V and J genes are TRBV5-1 and TRBJ1-1; D gene uncertain. The CDR3 spans 14 residues. The V gene lost 0 bases and the J gene lost 4 bases, with 10 bases spanning the gap. Looked up from germline, CDR1 is SGHRS and CDR2 is YFSETQ. CDR3 nucleotides: TGCGCCAGCAGCTTGGAGAGAACCGCCACTGAAGCTTTCTTT. Residues: CASSLERTATEAFF.

The chain combines TRBV29-1 with TRBJ2-7, with D maybe TRBD2 (5 bases). The CDR3 totals 14 residues. CDR1 is SQVTM and CDR2 is ANQGSEA in the germline V gene. V was shortened by 2 bases and J by 9 bases, with 20 bases between the two germline ends. In DNA, the CDR3 is TGCAGCGTTGAATGGGATCGGACGATGGGGAGGCAGTACTTC. This translates into CSVEWDRTMGRQYF.

The chain employs TRBV24-1 and TRBJ2-7; possible D gene TRBD2, 5 bases. CDR3 length: 14 amino acids. V was clipped by 3 bases and J by 1 base, with 9 bases between them. Germline CDR1 is KGHDR and CDR2 is SFDVKD. The CDR3 nucleotides read TGTGCCACCAGTGATCGATCGGGGTCCTACGAGCAGTACTTC. Residues: CATSDRSGSYEQYF.

The J gene is TRBJ1-5, the V gene TRBV6-1, with no clear D. The CDR3 has 14 residues. The V end was cut by 3 bases, the J end by 6 bases, with 12 bases between. Germline V gives CDR1 MNHNS, CDR2 SASEGT. CDR3 region: CASSESRRIQPQHF. CDR3 DNA: TGTGCCAGCAGTGAGAGTAGGAGGATTCAGCCCCAGCATTTT.

This clone occurred a few times. J is TRBJ1-2 and V is TRBV27; 8 nucleotides agree with TRBD1. CDR3 length: 12 residues. Unmatched junction bases numbered 5, after V lost 8 bases and J lost 6 bases. CDR1 and CDR2 from the germline V gene are MNHEY and SMNVEV (reference sequence). The CDR3 coding sequence is TGTGCCAGCCGGACAGGGAGAGATGGCTACACCTTC. It is translated as CASRTGRDGYTF.

In nucleotides, the CDR3 is TGCGCCAGCAGGGTAAAGCGGTTCACAGATACGCAGTATTTT. Translation: CASRVKRFTDTQYF. This chain links TRBV4-3 with TRBJ2-3; TRBD2 might be the D (5 bases). This CDR3 spans 14 amino acids. Trimming pared 6 bases from V and 2 bases from J, leaving 12 bases between. CDR1 and CDR2 from the germline V gene are LGHNA and YSLEER.

The chain combines TRBV20-1 with TRBJ2-7, with 8 bases fitting TRBD2. In germline, CDR1 is DFQATT, CDR2 SNEGSKA (reference sequence). CDR3 length: 17 amino acids. With V trimmed by 6 bases and J by 0 bases, 16 bases remained unmatched. CDR3 sequence (DNA): TGCAGTGCCAGTCTAGCGGGTGTTATCCCTAGCTCCTACGAGCAGTACTTC. Its translation: CSASLAGVIPSSYEQYF.

V and J are TRBV7-2 and TRBJ2-7; D uncertain. CDR3 length: 15 residues. V lost 0 bases, J lost 3 bases, and 12 bases lay in between. Germline assignment: CDR1 SGHTA and CDR2 FQGNSA. CDR3 nucleotides: TGTGCCAGCAGCTTAGCGCTAAGTGTTAGCTACGAGCAGTACTTC. Encoded protein: CASSLALSVSYEQYF.

The chain carries TRBV27 and TRBJ2-7; D gene unclear. CDR3 size: 12 residues. Germline V gene sequence: CDR1 MNHEY, CDR2 SMNVEV (reference sequence). The V and J ends lost 0 bases and 5 bases respectively, with 5 bases between them. In DNA, the CDR3 is TGTGCCAGCAGTTTATCTGGCCACGAGCAGTACTTC. Its translation: CASSLSGHEQYF.